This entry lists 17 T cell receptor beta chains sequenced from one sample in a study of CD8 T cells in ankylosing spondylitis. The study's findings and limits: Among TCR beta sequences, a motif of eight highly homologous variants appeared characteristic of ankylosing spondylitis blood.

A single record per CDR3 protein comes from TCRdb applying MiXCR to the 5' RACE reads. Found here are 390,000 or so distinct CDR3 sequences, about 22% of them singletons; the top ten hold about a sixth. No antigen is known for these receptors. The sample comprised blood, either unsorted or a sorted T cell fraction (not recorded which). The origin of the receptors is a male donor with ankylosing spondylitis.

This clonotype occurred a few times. In DNA form, the CDR3 reads TGTGCCAGCAGCCAAGATGTAATCCGCAATCAGCCCCAGCATTTT. Amino acids: CASSQDVIRNQPQHF. This rearrangement joins TRBV4-2 to TRBJ1-5; D is unclear. V was clipped by 0 bases and J by 2 bases, with 8 bases between them. The CDR3 runs 15 residues. Germline loops: CDR1 LGHNA, CDR2 YNFKEQ.

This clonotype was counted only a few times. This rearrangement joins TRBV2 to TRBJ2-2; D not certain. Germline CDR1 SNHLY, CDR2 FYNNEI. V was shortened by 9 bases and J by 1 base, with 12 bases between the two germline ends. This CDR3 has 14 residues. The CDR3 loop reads CARRTLLNTGELFF. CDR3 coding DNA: TGTGCCAGAAGGACCCTCCTGAACACCGGGGAGCTGTTTTTT.

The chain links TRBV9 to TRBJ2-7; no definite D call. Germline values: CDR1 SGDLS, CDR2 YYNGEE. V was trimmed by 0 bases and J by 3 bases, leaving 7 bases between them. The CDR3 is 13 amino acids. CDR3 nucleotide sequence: TGTGCCAGCAGCGTAGCCCCCGTCTACGAGCAGTACTTC. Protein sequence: CASSVAPVYEQYF.

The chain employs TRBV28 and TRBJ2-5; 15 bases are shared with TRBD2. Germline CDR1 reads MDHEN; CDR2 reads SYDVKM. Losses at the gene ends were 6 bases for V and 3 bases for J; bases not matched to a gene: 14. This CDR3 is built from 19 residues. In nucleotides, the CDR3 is TGTGCCAGCAGCCCGCCCGGGGGACTAGCGGGAGGCCCAAAAGAGACCCAGTACTTC. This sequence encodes CASSPPGGLAGGPKETQYF.

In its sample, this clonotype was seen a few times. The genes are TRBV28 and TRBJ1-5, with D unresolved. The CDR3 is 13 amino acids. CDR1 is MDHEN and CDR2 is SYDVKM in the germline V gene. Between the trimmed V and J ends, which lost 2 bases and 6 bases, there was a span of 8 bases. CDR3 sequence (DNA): TGTGCCAGCAGTTTAGCTGCTCTTCAGCCCCAGCATTTT. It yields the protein CASSLAALQPQHF.

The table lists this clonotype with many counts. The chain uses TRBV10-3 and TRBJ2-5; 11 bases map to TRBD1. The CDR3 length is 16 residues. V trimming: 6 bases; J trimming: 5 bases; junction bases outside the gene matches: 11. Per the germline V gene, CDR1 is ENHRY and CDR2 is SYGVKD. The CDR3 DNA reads TGTGCCATCAGAGGGGGACAGGGGGTGAATTCGGAGACCCAGTACTTC. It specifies CAIRGGQGVNSETQYF.

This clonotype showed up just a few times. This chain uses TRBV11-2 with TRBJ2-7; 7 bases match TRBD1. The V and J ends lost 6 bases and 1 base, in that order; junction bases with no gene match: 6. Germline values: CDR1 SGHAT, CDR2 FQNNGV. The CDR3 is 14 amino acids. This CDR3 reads CASSGGQRSYEQYF. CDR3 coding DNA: TGTGCCAGCAGTGGGGGACAGAGATCCTACGAGCAGTACTTC. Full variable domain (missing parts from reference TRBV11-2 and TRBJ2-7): EAGVAQSPRYKIIEKRQSVAFWCNPISGHATLYWYQQILGQGPKLLIQFQNNGVVDDSQLPKDRFSAERLKGVDSTLKIQPAKLEDSAVYLCASSGGQRSYEQYFGPGTRLTVT.

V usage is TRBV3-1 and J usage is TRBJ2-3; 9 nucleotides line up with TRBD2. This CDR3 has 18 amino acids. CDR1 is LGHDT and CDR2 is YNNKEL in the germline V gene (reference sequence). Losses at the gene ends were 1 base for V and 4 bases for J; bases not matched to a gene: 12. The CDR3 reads CASSQVGGSGSQADTQYF. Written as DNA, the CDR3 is TGTGCCAGCAGCCAAGTCGGGGGTAGCGGGAGCCAGGCAGATACGCAGTATTTT.

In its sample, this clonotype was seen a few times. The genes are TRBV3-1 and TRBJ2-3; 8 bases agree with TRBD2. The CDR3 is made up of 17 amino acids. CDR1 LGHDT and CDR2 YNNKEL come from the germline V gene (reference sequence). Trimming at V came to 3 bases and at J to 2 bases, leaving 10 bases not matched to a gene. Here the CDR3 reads CASSQYHSGMLTDTQYF. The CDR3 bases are TGTGCCAGCAGCCAGTACCATAGCGGGATGCTCACAGATACGCAGTATTTT.

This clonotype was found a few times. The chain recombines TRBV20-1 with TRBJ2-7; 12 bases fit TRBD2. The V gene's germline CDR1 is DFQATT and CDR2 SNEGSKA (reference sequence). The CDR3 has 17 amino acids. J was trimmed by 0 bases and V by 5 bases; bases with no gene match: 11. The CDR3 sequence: CSARPGLAGYSSYEQYF. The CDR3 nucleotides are TGCAGTGCTCGACCGGGACTAGCGGGCTACAGCTCCTACGAGCAGTACTTC.

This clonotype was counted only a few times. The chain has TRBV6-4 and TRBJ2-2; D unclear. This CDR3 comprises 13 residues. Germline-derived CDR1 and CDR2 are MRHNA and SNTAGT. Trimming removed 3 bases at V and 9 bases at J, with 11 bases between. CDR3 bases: TGTGCCAGCAGTGAAGAAGTGAGACGGGAGCTGTTTTTT. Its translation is CASSEEVRRELFF.

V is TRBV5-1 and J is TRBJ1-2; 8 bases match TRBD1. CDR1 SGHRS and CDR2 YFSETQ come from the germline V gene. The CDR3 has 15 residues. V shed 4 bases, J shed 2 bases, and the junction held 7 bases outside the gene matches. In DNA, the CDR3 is TGCGCCAGCAGCGAACGGACAGGGCGAAACTATGGCTACACCTTC. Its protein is CASSERTGRNYGYTF.

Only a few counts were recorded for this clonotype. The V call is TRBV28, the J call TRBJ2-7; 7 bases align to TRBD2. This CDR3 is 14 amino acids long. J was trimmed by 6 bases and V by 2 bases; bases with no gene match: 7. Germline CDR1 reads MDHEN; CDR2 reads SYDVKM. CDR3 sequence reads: CASSLLAGDGEQYF. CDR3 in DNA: TGTGCCAGCAGTTTACTGGCGGGAGACGGCGAGCAGTACTTC. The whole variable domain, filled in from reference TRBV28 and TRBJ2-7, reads DVKVTQSSRYLVKRTGEKVFLECVQDMDHENMFWYRQDPGLGLRLIYFSYDVKMKEKGDIPEGYSVSREKKERFSLILESASTNQTSMYLCASSLLAGDGEQYFGPGTRLTVT.

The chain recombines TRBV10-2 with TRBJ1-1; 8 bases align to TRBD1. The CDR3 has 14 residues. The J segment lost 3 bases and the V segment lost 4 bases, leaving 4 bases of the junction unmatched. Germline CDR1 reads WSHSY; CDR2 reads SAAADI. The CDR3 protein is CASSAPGQDTEAFF. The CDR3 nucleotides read TGCGCCAGCAGTGCCCCGGGACAGGACACTGAAGCTTTCTTT.

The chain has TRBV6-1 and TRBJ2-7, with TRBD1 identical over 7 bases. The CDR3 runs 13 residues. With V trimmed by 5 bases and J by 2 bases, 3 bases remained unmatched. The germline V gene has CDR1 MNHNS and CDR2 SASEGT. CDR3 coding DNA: TGTGCCAGCAGTCGGGACAGCACCTACGAGCAGTACTTC. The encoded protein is CASSRDSTYEQYF.

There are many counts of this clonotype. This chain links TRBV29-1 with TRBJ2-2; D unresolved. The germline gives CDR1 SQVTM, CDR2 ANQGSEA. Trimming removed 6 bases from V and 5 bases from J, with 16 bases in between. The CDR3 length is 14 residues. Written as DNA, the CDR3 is TGCAGCGTCACCGGACCGAACTTTACCGGGGAGCTGTTTTTT. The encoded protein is CSVTGPNFTGELFF.

For the CDR3, the DNA is TGTGCCAGCTCTCTTCTCCGGGAGCGTGGTACCACAGATACGCAGTATTTT. It yields the protein CASSLLRERGTTDTQYF. The V and J genes are TRBV18 and TRBJ2-3; a weak D match, TRBD2 (6 bases). Per germline, CDR1 KGHSH and CDR2 LQKENI. V was shortened by 6 bases and J by 2 bases, with 21 bases between the two germline ends. The CDR3 is 17 residues long.